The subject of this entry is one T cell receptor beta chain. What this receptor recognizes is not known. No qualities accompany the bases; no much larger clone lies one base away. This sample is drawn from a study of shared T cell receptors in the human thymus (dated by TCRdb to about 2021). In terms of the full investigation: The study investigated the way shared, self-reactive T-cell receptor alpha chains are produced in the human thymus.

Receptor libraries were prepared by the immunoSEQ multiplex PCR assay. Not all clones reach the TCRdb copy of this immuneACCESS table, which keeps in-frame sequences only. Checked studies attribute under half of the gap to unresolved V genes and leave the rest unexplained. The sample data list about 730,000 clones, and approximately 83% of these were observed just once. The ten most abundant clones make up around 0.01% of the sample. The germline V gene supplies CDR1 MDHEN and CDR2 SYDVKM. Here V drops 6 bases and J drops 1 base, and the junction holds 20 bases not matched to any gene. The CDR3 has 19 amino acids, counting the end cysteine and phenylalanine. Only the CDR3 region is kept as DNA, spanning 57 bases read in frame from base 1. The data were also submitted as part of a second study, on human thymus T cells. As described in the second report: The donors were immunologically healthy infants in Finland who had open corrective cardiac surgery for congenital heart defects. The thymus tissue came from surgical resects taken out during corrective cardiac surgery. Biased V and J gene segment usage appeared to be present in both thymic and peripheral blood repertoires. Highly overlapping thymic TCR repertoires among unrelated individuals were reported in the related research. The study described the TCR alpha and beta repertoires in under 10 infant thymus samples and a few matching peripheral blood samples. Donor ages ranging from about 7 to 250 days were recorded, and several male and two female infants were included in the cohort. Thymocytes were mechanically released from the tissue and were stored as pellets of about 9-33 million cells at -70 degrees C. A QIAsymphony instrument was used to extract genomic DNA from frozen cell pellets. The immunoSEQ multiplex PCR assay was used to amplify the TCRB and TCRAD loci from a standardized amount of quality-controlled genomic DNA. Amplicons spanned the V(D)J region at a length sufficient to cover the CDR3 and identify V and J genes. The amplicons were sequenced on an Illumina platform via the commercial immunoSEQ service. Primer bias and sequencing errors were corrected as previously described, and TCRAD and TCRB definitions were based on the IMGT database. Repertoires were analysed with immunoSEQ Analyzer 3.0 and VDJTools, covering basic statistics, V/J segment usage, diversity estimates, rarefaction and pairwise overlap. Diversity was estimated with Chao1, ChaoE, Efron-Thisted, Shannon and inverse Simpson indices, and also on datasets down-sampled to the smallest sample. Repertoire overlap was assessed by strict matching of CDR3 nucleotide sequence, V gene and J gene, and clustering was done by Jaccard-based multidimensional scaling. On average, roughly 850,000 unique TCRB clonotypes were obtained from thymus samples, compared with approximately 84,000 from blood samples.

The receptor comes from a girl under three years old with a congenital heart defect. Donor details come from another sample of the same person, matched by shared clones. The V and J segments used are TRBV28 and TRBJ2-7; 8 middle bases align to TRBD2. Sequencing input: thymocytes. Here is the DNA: TGTGCCAGCAGCCCTGGAGGACGTAAGTTAGCGGGGAAGTCCTACGAGCAGTACTTC. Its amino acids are CASSPGGRKLAGKSYEQYF.